What follows are 30 T cell receptor beta chains derived from one specimen sequenced in a study of T-cell reconstitution after alpha-beta-depleted transplantation in children. This sample's TCRbeta library carried unique molecular identifier barcodes. From the PCR reads, TCRdb called clonotypes with MiXCR, one entry per CDR3 protein. The table has about 130,000 distinct CDR3 sequences, 9.7% seen once; the top ten hold under 30%. The sample in question was PBMCs, mostly from graft donor cells, obtained 180 days after TCRalphabeta/CD19-depleted stem cell transplant. Receptors originate from a girl in the first two years of life who had a stem cell transplant for combined immunodeficiency, so the T cells may come from the graft donor.

At least ten counts were recorded for this clonotype. The chain employs TRBV6-1 and TRBJ1-1; D is undetermined. V lost 5 bases and J 0 bases, leaving 7 bases between the germline ends. The CDR3 extends over 13 amino acids. CDR1 is MNHNS, CDR2 SASEGT, per germline. The CDR3 protein is CASSRVLNTEAFF. In DNA form, the CDR3 reads TGTGCCAGCAGTCGGGTCCTGAACACTGAAGCTTTCTTT.

V is TRBV10-2 and J is TRBJ2-2, with 7 nucleotides matching TRBD1. This CDR3 spans 14 amino acids. CDR1 and CDR2 (germline): WSHSY, SAAADI. Losses at the gene ends were 10 bases for V and 6 bases for J; bases not matched to a gene: 11. The CDR3 is CATRRTGKAGELFF. The DNA for the CDR3 is TGCGCCACCCGAAGGACAGGAAAGGCCGGGGAGCTGTTTTTT.

This clonotype was observed at least ten times. The chain joins TRBV6-1 to TRBJ1-4, with D unclear. This CDR3 is built from 15 residues. The ends were cut back, 5 bases at V and 0 bases at J, with 10 bases in the middle. CDR1 is MNHNS, CDR2 SASEGT, per germline. As DNA, the CDR3 is TGTGCCAGCAGTCTTACCGGGACAACTAATGAAAAACTGTTTTTT. This gives the protein CASSLTGTTNEKLFF.

This clonotype was detected only a few times. Germline is not matched at one junction end, which may reflect a read error. This chain connects TRBV20-1 to TRBJ1-1, with TRBD1 as a possible D gene (6 bases). The CDR3 sequence is 15 residues long. Germline CDR1 reads DFQATT; CDR2 reads SNEGSKA (reference sequence). CDR3 sequence (DNA): TGCAGTGCCGGCCCCATACAGGGCTGGAACGCTGAAGCTTTCTTT. This gives the protein CSAGPIQGWNAEAFF.

This clonotype was seen a few times. The chain recombines TRBV6-5 with TRBJ2-6; D is undetermined. Germline assignment: CDR1 MNHEY and CDR2 SVGAGI. CDR3 size: 17 residues. V lost 2 bases and J 0 bases, leaving 11 bases between the germline ends. In DNA, the CDR3 is TGTGCCAGCAGTTACCTGGCCGGAAGCTCTGGGGCCAACGTCCTGACTTTC. Protein product: CASSYLAGSSGANVLTF.

This clonotype came up a few times. The rearrangement joins TRBV11-2 to TRBJ2-1, with TRBD2 matching over 9 bases. The V gene's germline CDR1 is SGHAT and CDR2 FQNNGV. V was clipped by 3 bases and J by 2 bases; unmatched bases: 2. The CDR3 covers 15 residues. CDR3 sequence: CASSFSSGAYNEQFF. As DNA, the CDR3 is TGTGCCAGCAGCTTCTCTAGCGGGGCCTACAATGAGCAGTTCTTC.

The chain is built from TRBV25-1 and TRBJ2-2; 11 bases map to TRBD2. CDR1 and CDR2 (germline): MGHDK, SYGVNS. Trimming removed 7 bases from V and 3 bases from J; junction bases left unmatched: 10. This CDR3 is 17 amino acids long. The CDR3 nucleotides read TGTGCCAGCACTCGAGCTAGCGGGGGGCGCCACACCGGGGAGCTGTTTTTT. It encodes CASTRASGGRHTGELFF.

This clonotype was seen a handful of times. For the CDR3, the DNA is TGTGCCAGCAGCGTCCCCGGGACTGCGGGAGGTACGCAGTATTTT. Protein: CASSVPGTAGGTQYF. The gene calls are TRBV7-2 and TRBJ2-3, with 8 bases fitting TRBD2. There are 15 residues in the CDR3. The germline CDR1 and CDR2 sequences are SGHTA and FQGNSA. Trimming removed 5 bases from V and 8 bases from J; junction bases left unmatched: 12.

In DNA, the CDR3 is TGCAGTGCTCGGGACGGCCGCCCCTACGAGCAGTACTTC. Translated, it gives CSARDGRPYEQYF. J is TRBJ2-7 and V is TRBV20-1; D could derive from TRBD1 or TRBD2 (5 bases each). V was pared by 5 bases and J by 2 bases, with 13 bases between. Germline V CDR1 and CDR2: DFQATT, SNEGSKA (reference sequence). There are 13 residues in the CDR3.

This clonotype was seen repeatedly, ten times or more. The CDR3, as DNA: TGTGCCAGCAGCTTAGTGGCAGGGTTCTATGGCTACACCTTC. Amino acid sequence: CASSLVAGFYGYTF. The gene calls are TRBV7-2 and TRBJ1-2, with TRBD1 as a possible D gene (5 bases). The V end was cut by 1 base, the J end by 4 bases, with 10 bases between. This CDR3 is 14 amino acids long. Germline CDR1 SGHTA, CDR2 FQGNSA.

The rearrangement uses TRBV7-2 and TRBJ2-3; TRBD2 agrees at 7 bases. With 1 base clipped from V and 8 bases from J, the junction kept 9 bases outside the gene matches. The CDR3 has 15 amino acids. Germline V CDR1 and CDR2: SGHTA, FQGNSA. The CDR3 here is CASSLGPAGKSTQYF. CDR3 sequence (DNA): TGTGCCAGCAGCTTAGGCCCAGCGGGAAAGAGTACGCAGTATTTT.

This clonotype appeared many times. The chain joins TRBV12-3 or TRBV12-4 to TRBJ2-2; 9 bases line up with TRBD2. This CDR3 has 14 amino acids. The V segment lost 7 bases and the J segment 4 bases; nucleotides outside the gene matches: 4. The CDR3 here is CASTRSGGTGELFF. The CDR3 bases are TGTGCCAGCACCCGTAGCGGGGGCACCGGGGAGCTGTTTTTT.

The V call is TRBV29-1, the J call TRBJ2-7; D unresolved. Germline V gives CDR1 SQVTM, CDR2 ANQGSEA. V shed 0 bases and J shed 6 bases, with 18 bases lying between them. The CDR3 extends over 15 amino acids. The CDR3 loop reads CSVEDPRATSLEQYF. CDR3 nucleotides: TGCAGCGTTGAAGATCCCCGGGCCACATCTCTCGAGCAGTACTTC.

The sample holds a few counts of this clonotype. V and J are TRBV9 and TRBJ2-5, with TRBD2 as a possible D gene (5 bases). Trimming removed 0 bases from V and 2 bases from J, with 23 bases in between. CDR1 and CDR2 from the germline V gene are SGDLS and YYNGEE. The CDR3 length is 19 residues. The DNA of the CDR3 is TGTGCCAGCAGCGTAGCCTCCGCGTGGCCACCGGGGTTTCAAGAGACCCAGTACTTC. This translates into CASSVASAWPPGFQETQYF.

The rearrangement links TRBV14 to TRBJ1-4, with TRBD1 identical over 8 bases. The CDR3 length is 16 residues. Per the germline V gene, CDR1 is SGHDN and CDR2 is FVKESK. V was pared by 0 bases and J by 8 bases, with 8 bases of the junction left unmatched. CDR3 in amino acids: CASSQDTDRVLEKLFF. DNA for the CDR3: TGTGCCAGCAGCCAAGATACGGACAGGGTGTTGGAAAAACTGTTTTTT.

Turning to this clonotype: An end of the junction differs from the germline gene, which may be a read error. The chain uses TRBV4-3 and TRBJ2-4; 9 nucleotides align to TRBD1. Germline values: CDR1 LGHNA, CDR2 YSLEER. The CDR3 is made up of 17 amino acids. The DNA of the CDR3 is TGCGCCAGCAGCCAAGATTGGCGACAGGGGGACAAAAACATTCGGTACTTC. Translating gives CASSQDWRQGDKNIRYF.

This chain uses TRBV27 with TRBJ2-2; the match to TRBD1 covers 9 bases. Looked up from germline, CDR1 is MNHEY and CDR2 is SMNVEV (reference sequence). The CDR3 sequence is 16 residues long. J was trimmed by 3 bases and V by 4 bases; bases with no gene match: 6. CDR3 in amino acids: CASSSRGQGYTGELFF. CDR3 in DNA: TGTGCCAGCAGTTCGCGCGGACAGGGGTACACCGGGGAGCTGTTTTTT.

The chain couples TRBV6-2 or TRBV6-3 to TRBJ1-5; the D is unclear. CDR3 length equals 16 residues. Germline V gene lookup returns CDR1 MNHEY and CDR2 SVGEGT. The V gene lost 0 bases and the J gene lost 3 bases, with 12 bases spanning the gap. The CDR3 DNA is TGTGCCAGCAGTTACTCGGGTACTATCTTCAATCAGCCCCAGCATTTT. Protein: CASSYSGTIFNQPQHF.

Details on this clonotype: A much larger clone is a single base away; this may be a read error. The chain recombines TRBV29-1 with TRBJ2-5; no reliable D call. Germline loops: CDR1 SQVTM, CDR2 ANQGSEA. The CDR3 runs to 12 residues. The CDR3, as DNA: TGCAGCGTTGCGACTCACCAAGAGACCCTGTACTTC. This gives the protein CSVATHQETLYF.

This chain links TRBV4-1 with TRBJ2-5; 8 nucleotides line up with TRBD2. The V segment lost 0 bases and the J segment 2 bases; nucleotides outside the gene matches: 2. CDR3 length: 15 amino acids. Looked up from germline, CDR1 is MGHRA and CDR2 is YSYEKL. The CDR3 loop is CASSQEVAGQETQYF. The DNA for the CDR3 is TGCGCCAGCAGCCAAGAAGTAGCGGGGCAAGAGACCCAGTACTTC.

In this sample, this clonotype turned up a few times. The chain recombines TRBV3-1 with TRBJ2-2; no reliable D call. Trimming took 4 bases from V and 6 from J, leaving 12 bases between them. The CDR3 contains 14 residues. Per germline, CDR1 LGHDT and CDR2 YNNKEL (reference sequence). CDR3 amino acids: CASSPRTFPGELFF. In nucleotides, the CDR3 is TGTGCCAGCAGCCCTCGTACTTTCCCCGGGGAGCTGTTTTTT.

This sequence joins TRBV6-1 and TRBJ2-3; D assignment may be TRBD1 or TRBD2 (5 bases each). Trimming removed 6 bases at V and 0 bases at J, with 16 bases between. This CDR3 region has 16 residues. Germline V lookup: CDR1 MNHNS, CDR2 SASEGT. CDR3 sequence: CASSPQGRTSTDTQYF. The CDR3 DNA follows: TGTGCCAGCAGCCCCCAGGGCAGGACTAGCACAGATACGCAGTATTTT.

The rearrangement joins TRBV20-1 to TRBJ2-1; D unclear. The germline gives CDR1 DFQATT, CDR2 SNEGSKA (reference sequence). Between the trimmed V and J ends, which lost 6 bases and 8 bases, there was a span of 11 bases. The CDR3 runs to 11 residues. For the CDR3, the DNA is TGCAGTGCCAAACTAATCTATGAGCAGTTCTTC. Its protein is CSAKLIYEQFF.

The gene calls are TRBV7-8 and TRBJ2-7; D is unclear. There are 17 residues in the CDR3. Trimming took 1 base from V and 1 from J, leaving 17 bases between them. The germline V gene encodes CDR1 SGHVS and CDR2 FQNEAQ. CDR3 sequence reads: CASSLDAGPLYSYEQYF. The CDR3 DNA reads TGTGCCAGCAGCTTAGATGCCGGCCCTTTGTATTCCTACGAGCAGTACTTC.

This chain uses TRBV6-1 with TRBJ1-5; 7 positions match TRBD1. Germline assignment: CDR1 MNHNS and CDR2 SASEGT. Unmatched junction bases numbered 15, after V lost 6 bases and J lost 1 base. The CDR3 spans 18 residues. As DNA, the CDR3 is TGTGCCAGCAGACCCGGCGCTTACAGGGGAGAAAGCAATCAGCCCCAGCATTTT. It codes for CASRPGAYRGESNQPQHF.

This clonotype showed up many times. V usage is TRBV29-1 and J usage is TRBJ2-7; 7 bases line up with TRBD1. The CDR3 runs to 14 residues. Germline-derived CDR1 and CDR2 are SQVTM and ANQGSEA. Germline trimming cut 7 bases from V and 0 bases from J; bases unmatched to any gene: 9. The chain's CDR3 is CSAQPGQNSYEQYF. In nucleotides, the CDR3 is TGCAGCGCCCAACCGGGACAGAACTCCTACGAGCAGTACTTC.

V and J are TRBV20-1 and TRBJ2-5, with 7 bases identical to TRBD1. This CDR3 is 15 amino acids long. Germline CDR1 is DFQATT and CDR2 is SNEGSKA (reference sequence). J gave up 4 bases and V 3 bases, and 11 bases lay outside the gene matches. DNA of the CDR3: TGCAGTGCTAGGGCCGACGACAGGGATGGAGAGACCCAGTACTTC. It translates to CSARADDRDGETQYF.

This clonotype was observed a few times. The chain carries TRBV3-1 and TRBJ1-1, with D tentatively TRBD1 (6 bases). Trimming left V 4 bases short and J 4 bases short, with 19 bases between. Germline CDR1 LGHDT, CDR2 YNNKEL (reference sequence). This CDR3 comprises 16 residues. This chain's CDR3 is CASSPLRTGGGTEAFF. The CDR3 region has the DNA TGTGCCAGCAGCCCCCTTCGGACCGGAGGGGGCACTGAAGCTTTCTTT.

V and J are TRBV6-1 and TRBJ2-3, with D possibly matching TRBD2 (6 bases). Trimming removed 7 bases at V and 7 bases at J, with 24 bases between. This CDR3 has 16 residues. Germline CDR1 and CDR2: MNHNS and SASEGT. The CDR3: CASKAMTSGVTHTQYF. In DNA form, the CDR3 reads TGTGCCAGCAAAGCGATGACTAGTGGGGTTACGCATACGCAGTATTTT.

The chain combines TRBV24-1 with TRBJ2-3; maybe TRBD1 (5 bases). CDR1 and CDR2 from the germline V gene are KGHDR and SFDVKD. V gave up 3 bases and J gave up 3 bases, with 12 bases separating them. The CDR3 extends over 15 amino acids. CDR3 sequence: CATSDPATATDTQYF. CDR3 nucleotide sequence: TGTGCCACCAGTGATCCCGCGACAGCGACAGATACGCAGTATTTT.